The 29 T cell receptor beta chains below were found in one sample sequenced in a study of PD-1 blockade in classical Hodgkin lymphoma. The table came from immunoSEQ multiplex PCR; TCRdb's copy has only in-frame clones and leaves some out. The table records roughly 97,000 clones, 65% to 85% of them present only once. All patients experienced relapse after autologous stem cell transplantation, and brentuximab vedotin exposure was variable. The sequences come from peripheral blood mononuclear cells (PBMCs), collected at baseline. The receptors were gathered from a human donor with classical Hodgkin lymphoma.

The chain carries TRBV11-2 and TRBJ1-1, with a possible D match to TRBD1 (6 bases). V dropped 4 bases and J dropped 3 bases, with 12 bases sitting between them. CDR1 is SGHAT, CDR2 FQNNGV, per germline. The CDR3 totals 14 residues. CDR3 nucleotides: TGTGCCAGCAGCTCGAGTACAGGGTACACTGAAGCTTTCTTT. Translated, it gives CASSSSTGYTEAFF.

In DNA form, the CDR3 reads TGTGCCAGCAGCTCCGGGAAAAGCAATCAGCCCCAGCATTTT. Translation: CASSSGKSNQPQHF. The rearrangement uses TRBV5-5 and TRBJ1-5, with D hard to call. Trimming removed 3 bases at V and 1 base at J, with 8 bases between. This CDR3 is built from 14 residues. Germline CDR1 and CDR2: SGHKS and YYEKEE (reference sequence). Together with reference TRBV5-5 and TRBJ1-5, the CDR3 gives the full variable domain: DAGVTQSPTHLIKTRGQQVTLRCSPISGHKSVSWYQQVLGQGPQFIFQYYEKEERGRGNFPDRFSARQFPNYSSELNVNALLLGDSALYLCASSSGKSNQPQHFGDGTRLSIL.

This chain links TRBV7-2 with TRBJ1-1; unclear D gene. Germline assignment: CDR1 SGHTA and CDR2 FQGNSA. V was shortened by 3 bases and J by 1 base, with 3 bases between the two germline ends. The CDR3 is 12 amino acids. The CDR3 bases are TGTGCCAGCAGCTTTAAGAACACTGAAGCTTTCTTT. This sequence encodes CASSFKNTEAFF.

The CDR3 loop is CASSQEVGGANVLTF. CDR3 nucleotide sequence: TGTGCCAGCAGCCAAGAGGTGGGTGGGGCCAACGTCCTGACTTTC. The chain joins TRBV14 to TRBJ2-6, with D uncertain. The V gene's germline CDR1 is SGHDN and CDR2 FVKESK. Trimming took 0 bases from V and 3 from J, leaving 6 bases between them. The CDR3 extends over 15 amino acids.

This clone was detected many times. The chain joins TRBV5-1 to TRBJ2-2; 7 positions agree with TRBD1. The germline V gene has CDR1 SGHRS and CDR2 YFSETQ. The CDR3 runs to 15 residues. The V and J ends lost 3 bases and 4 bases, in that order; junction bases with no gene match: 6. The CDR3 protein is CASSYGQVGTGELFF. The CDR3 DNA is TGCGCCAGCAGCTACGGACAGGTTGGCACCGGGGAGCTGTTTTTT.

The J gene is TRBJ1-5, the V gene TRBV7-2; no definite D call. Trimming cost V 4 bases and J 5 bases, with 9 bases left between them. This CDR3 contains 13 residues. The germline V gene encodes CDR1 SGHTA and CDR2 FQGNSA. As DNA, the CDR3 is TGTGCCAGCAGCTCCACGGTCGATCAGCCCCAGCATTTT. It yields the protein CASSSTVDQPQHF.

A single count supports this clone. The V and J genes are TRBV10-3 and TRBJ1-2; D unresolved. The CDR3 has 12 amino acids. CDR1 and CDR2 from the germline V gene are ENHRY and SYGVKD. The V and J ends lost 2 bases and 7 bases respectively, with 8 bases between them. This chain's CDR3 is CAISEKGSGYTF. The CDR3 region has the DNA TGTGCCATCAGTGAGAAAGGGAGTGGCTACACCTTC.

The genes are TRBV10-3 and TRBJ2-7, with D uncertain. Trimming left V 7 bases short and J 0 bases short, with 7 bases between. The CDR3 is 12 amino acids. The germline gives CDR1 ENHRY, CDR2 SYGVKD. Here the CDR3 DNA reads TGTGCCATCACTTCTCACTCCTACGAGCAGTACTTC. It translates to CAITSHSYEQYF.

V and J are TRBV2 and TRBJ2-1; TRBD1 is a possible D gene (6 bases). There are 15 residues in the CDR3. V dropped 5 bases and J dropped 7 bases, with 18 bases sitting between them. CDR1 is SNHLY and CDR2 is FYNNEI in the germline V gene. The CDR3 coding sequence is TGTGCCAGCAGTTATGGACAGATCTCAATTAATGAGCAGTTCTTC. Amino acid sequence: CASSYGQISINEQFF.

V usage is TRBV2 and J usage is TRBJ2-5, with no clear D. The germline CDR1 and CDR2 sequences are SNHLY and FYNNEI. Deletions cut 5 bases from V and 5 bases from J, with 18 bases between. The CDR3 is made up of 15 amino acids. The DNA for the CDR3 is TGTGCCAGCAGTCCCCCCCGAGGAGCGAGGGAGACCCAGTACTTC. It codes for CASSPPRGARETQYF.

CDR3 sequence reads: CASSLAREDTQYF. In DNA form, the CDR3 reads TGCGCCAGCAGCTTGGCCAGGGAGGATACGCAGTATTTT. V gene TRBV5-1 combines with J gene TRBJ2-3; D may correspond to TRBD1 or TRBD2 (5 bases each). The CDR3 extends over 13 amino acids. The V end lost 0 bases, the J end lost 6 bases, and 8 bases lay between the germline ends. Germline CDR1 SGHRS, CDR2 YFSETQ.

The chain employs TRBV13 and TRBJ2-7; unclear D gene. Germline CDR1 is PRHDT and CDR2 is FYEKMQ (reference sequence). The V gene lost 8 bases and the J gene lost 5 bases, with 16 bases spanning the gap. CDR3 length equals 13 residues. This CDR3 is CASLWRAGHEQYF. In DNA form, the CDR3 reads TGTGCCAGCCTTTGGAGAGCCGGCCACGAGCAGTACTTC.

The chain carries TRBV11-2 and TRBJ1-3; possible D gene TRBD1, 6 bases. The length of the CDR3 is 15 residues. Trimming shortened V by 1 base and J by 0 bases, and 7 bases separated the two germline ends. The germline V gene encodes CDR1 SGHAT and CDR2 FQNNGV. CDR3 sequence reads: CASSLGGGSGNTIYF. CDR3 DNA sequence: TGTGCCAGCAGCTTAGGAGGGGGCTCTGGAAACACCATATATTTT.

J is TRBJ1-2 and V is TRBV4-3; D is perhaps TRBD1 (6 bases). This CDR3 spans 15 amino acids. V was shortened by 2 bases and J by 3 bases, with 13 bases between the two germline ends. Germline V lookup: CDR1 LGHNA, CDR2 YSLEER. CDR3 sequence: CASSQNRDLDYGYTF. The CDR3 DNA sequence: TGCGCCAGCAGCCAAAACAGGGACCTAGACTATGGCTACACCTTC.

This chain connects TRBV10-2 to TRBJ2-7; 10 bases agree with TRBD2. After removal of 2 bases from V and 3 bases from J, the junction contained 1 base not matched to a gene. This CDR3 is 14 amino acids long. The germline gives CDR1 WSHSY, CDR2 SAAADI. DNA for the CDR3: TGCGCCAGCAGTGAGGCTAGCGGGGGCTACGAGCAGTACTTC. This sequence encodes CASSEASGGYEQYF.

The CDR3 nucleotides read TGTGCCAGCAGTCAGTTCAGGGGAGAAGGTGAAAAACTGTTTTTT. Encoded protein: CASSQFRGEGEKLFF. The rearrangement uses TRBV2 and TRBJ1-4; tentative D call: TRBD1 (6 bases). The CDR3 length is 15 residues. Germline assignment: CDR1 SNHLY and CDR2 FYNNEI. The ends were cut back, 5 bases at V and 7 bases at J, with 17 bases in the middle.

The chain joins TRBV23-1 to TRBJ1-5; weak D call: TRBD1 (5 bases). TRBV23-1 is an ORF, with its function uncertain. This CDR3 contains 17 residues. The ends were cut back, 0 bases at V and 2 bases at J, with 14 bases in the middle. CDR3 nucleotides: TGCGCCAGCAGTCAATCTTCTGGGGGGGAGGGCAATCAGCCCCAGCATTTT. The encoded protein is CASSQSSGGEGNQPQHF.

The chain couples TRBV5-5 to TRBJ2-2; 8 bases fit TRBD1. The CDR3 has 15 amino acids. Trimming cost V 4 bases and J 6 bases; bases outside gene matches: 8. CDR1 is SGHKS, CDR2 YYEKEE, per germline (reference sequence). The CDR3 coding sequence is TGTGCCAGCAGCCGGAGGACAGGGCCGCCCGGGGAGCTGTTTTTT. It encodes CASSRRTGPPGELFF.

V and J are TRBV2 and TRBJ1-5; D ambiguous. With 2 bases removed from V and 6 bases from J, the gap between germline ends came to 8 bases. This CDR3 has 13 residues. CDR1 and CDR2 (germline): SNHLY, FYNNEI. The CDR3 DNA reads as TGTGCCAGCAGTGAAATGGAGGGTCAGCCCCAGCATTTT. Translating gives CASSEMEGQPQHF. Based on the CDR3 plus reference TRBV2 and TRBJ1-5, the full variable domain is EPEVTQTPSHQVTQMGQEVILRCVPISNHLYFYWYRQILGQKVEFLVSFYNNEISEKSEIFDDQFSVERPDGSNFTLKIRSTKLEDSAMYFCASSEMEGQPQHFGDGTRLSIL.

The chain has TRBV19 and TRBJ1-2; tentative D call: TRBD1 (5 bases). Germline assignment: CDR1 LNHDA and CDR2 SQIVND (reference sequence). The CDR3 is 15 residues long. V gave up 3 bases and J gave up 0 bases, with 11 bases separating them. The CDR3: CASSIVRGSNYGYTF. The CDR3 nucleotides are TGTGCCAGTAGTATTGTTCGGGGGTCTAACTATGGCTACACCTTC.

This chain connects TRBV6-1 to TRBJ1-5; no clear D. Germline assignment: CDR1 MNHNS and CDR2 SASEGT. Trimming stripped 5 bases from V and 4 bases from J, with 12 bases between. CDR3 length equals 14 residues. The CDR3 sequence: CASSSRFTNQPQHF. The DNA of the CDR3 is TGTGCCAGCAGTTCCCGGTTTACAAATCAGCCCCAGCATTTT.

The rearrangement uses TRBV5-4 and TRBJ2-5, with a tentative D call TRBD2 (5 bases). The germline V gene encodes CDR1 SGHNT and CDR2 YYREEE (reference sequence). The V end lost 1 base, the J end lost 2 bases, and 9 bases lay between the germline ends. The CDR3 length is 14 residues. The CDR3 reads CASSLSGTQETQYF. CDR3 DNA: TGTGCCAGCAGCTTGTCGGGAACTCAAGAGACCCAGTACTTC.

The chain employs TRBV15 and TRBJ2-3; 12 bases fit TRBD2. V lost 5 bases, J lost 9 bases, and 12 bases stayed unmatched. CDR3 length: 16 residues. Germline V gives CDR1 LNHNV, CDR2 YYDKDF (reference sequence). CDR3 protein: CATSGQGLAGRHTQYF. CDR3 bases: TGTGCCACCAGCGGGCAAGGACTAGCGGGAAGGCACACGCAGTATTTT.

The genes are TRBV10-3 and TRBJ2-7, with TRBD2 identical over 10 bases. Germline CDR1 and CDR2: ENHRY and SYGVKD. The CDR3 runs to 16 residues. Germline trimming cut 3 bases from V and 5 bases from J; bases unmatched to any gene: 10. CDR3 region: CAISEWGTLAGDEQYF. The CDR3 nucleotides are TGTGCCATCAGTGAATGGGGTACGCTAGCGGGAGACGAGCAGTACTTC.

The V gene is TRBV6-6, the J gene TRBJ1-1; possibly TRBD1 for D (5 bases). The CDR3 extends over 14 amino acids. The V end was cut by 8 bases, the J end by 1 base, with 14 bases between. Germline CDR1 reads MNHNY; CDR2 reads SVGAGI (reference sequence). CDR3 nucleotide sequence: TGTGCCAGCCGGTCGGGGGTTAGGAACACTGAAGCTTTCTTT. Its protein product is CASRSGVRNTEAFF.

The chain recombines TRBV18 with TRBJ2-4, with D unresolved. The germline gives CDR1 KGHSH, CDR2 LQKENI. The CDR3 covers 14 residues. Trimming left V 0 bases short and J 7 bases short, with 10 bases between. The CDR3 loop reads CASSPPGWDNIQYF. In DNA, the CDR3 is TGTGCCAGCTCACCACCGGGGTGGGATAACATTCAGTACTTC.

The chain uses TRBV28 and TRBJ1-1; TRBD1 matches 8 bases. The CDR3 runs to 17 residues. CDR1 is MDHEN, CDR2 SYDVKM, per germline. The ends lost 5 bases at V and 2 bases at J; junction bases unmatched: 13. The CDR3 bases are TGTGCCAGCAGTACCACCGACAGGGGACCCAGAAACACTGAAGCTTTCTTT. Amino acid sequence: CASSTTDRGPRNTEAFF. Together with reference TRBV28 and TRBJ1-1, the CDR3 gives the full variable domain: DVKVTQSSRYLVKRTGEKVFLECVQDMDHENMFWYRQDPGLGLRLIYFSYDVKMKEKGDIPEGYSVSREKKERFSLILESASTNQTSMYLCASSTTDRGPRNTEAFFGQGTRLTVV.

The sample holds one count of this clone. This chain joins TRBV19 and TRBJ2-6, with 9 positions matching TRBD1. J was trimmed by 12 bases and V by 1 base; bases with no gene match: 7. CDR1 and CDR2 (germline): LNHDA, SQIVND (reference sequence). The CDR3 consists of 15 residues. The CDR3, as DNA: TGTGCCAGTAGTATAGTACGACAGGGGGTACTCGTCCTGACTTTC. Translated: CASSIVRQGVLVLTF. Full variable domain (outside the CDR3, taken from reference TRBV19 and TRBJ2-6): DGGITQSPKYLFRKEGQNVTLSCEQNLNHDAMYWYRQDPGQGLRLIYYSQIVNDFQKGDIAEGYSVSREKKESFPLTVTSAQKNPTAFYLCASSIVRQGVLVLTFGAGSRLTVL.

V usage is TRBV11-2 and J usage is TRBJ2-7; D remains unclear. The CDR3 loop spans 14 amino acids. Germline CDR1 is SGHAT and CDR2 is FQNNGV. Trimming took 2 bases from V and 3 from J, leaving 11 bases between them. The CDR3: CASSLKGLVYEQYF. The DNA of the CDR3 is TGTGCCAGCAGCTTAAAAGGGTTAGTCTACGAGCAGTACTTC.